This is a list of T cell receptor beta chains from one sample in a study of post-analysis software for immune sequencing data. Each CDR3 protein gets one entry after TCRdb re-called the PCR reads with MiXCR. There are about 540,000 distinct CDR3 sequences in the sample; roughly 34% occur only once, and around 6.1% lies in the top ten. Sequencing was performed on blood. Source of these receptors: a girl between 2 and 17 years old with multiple sclerosis. The CDR3 runs from the conserved cysteine through the conserved F or W. The D gene is left open where the match is weak. Only some rows state a clone size, as once, few, many or a class for expanded clones.

few | NA | TRBJ2-1 | TRBV10-3 | CAISESVPSDNEQFF | TGTGCCATCAGTGAGTCCGTTCCTAGCGACAATGAGCAGTTCTTC
NA | TRBD1 | TRBJ2-5 | TRBV14 | CASSQDYRGHQETQYF | TGTGCCAGCAGCCAAGATTACAGGGGGCACCAAGAGACCCAGTACTTC
NA | NA | TRBJ1-3 | TRBV29-1 | CSVKGTMSSGNTIYF | TGCAGCGTGAAGGGCACCATGTCGTCTGGAAACACCATATATTTT
NA | NA | TRBJ2-1 | TRBV10-3 | CAISLATGLVETQFF | TGTGCCATCAGCCTAGCGACAGGGCTGGTGGAGACCCAGTTCTTC
few | NA | TRBJ1-1 | TRBV5-1 | CASSLDSGAATEAFF | TGCGCCAGCAGCTTGGATTCAGGGGCGGCCACTGAAGCTTTCTTT
NA | NA | TRBJ1-6 | TRBV15 | CATSRDPGGENPYNSPLHF | TGTGCCACCAGCAGAGACCCGGGGGGGGAGAATCCCTATAATTCACCCCTCCACTTT
few | NA | TRBJ2-1 | TRBV15 | CATSPRFGGLNEQFF | TGTGCCACCAGCCCGAGATTCGGGGGGCTCAATGAGCAGTTCTTC
many | NA | TRBJ2-1 | TRBV5-6 | CASSLDPPYNEQFF | TGTGCCAGCAGCTTGGACCCCCCTTACAATGAGCAGTTCTTC
NA | TRBD2 | TRBJ2-3 | TRBV5-1 | CASSLLPGLASLSSSTDTQYF | TGCGCCAGCAGTTTACTCCCGGGACTAGCCTCGCTGAGCTCTAGCACAGATACGCAGTATTTT
few | NA | TRBJ2-7 | TRBV6-5 | CASRYYRAGEHEQYF | TGTGCCAGCAGGTACTATCGGGCAGGGGAACACGAGCAGTACTTC
NA | NA | TRBJ2-6 | TRBV5-1 | CASRANLVSGANVPTF | TGCGCCAGCAGAGCTAATCTTGTCTCTGGGGCCAACGTCCCGACTTTC
few | NA | TRBJ1-1 | TRBV27 | CASSGRLIGSEAFF | TGTGCCAGTAGTGGGAGGTTAATCGGTTCTGAAGCTTTCTTT
NA | TRBD1 | TRBJ2-7 | TRBV20-1 | CSAGDSGLTGGYEQYF | TGCAGTGCTGGAGATTCGGGCCTTACAGGGGGCTACGAGCAGTACTTC
few | NA | TRBJ2-7 | TRBV21-1 | CASGTPRTGDEQYF | TGTGCCAGCGGGACCCCCCGGACAGGGGACGAGCAGTACTTC
NA | TRBD1 | TRBJ1-3 | TRBV20-1 | CSAGQGGHTIYF | TGCAGTGCGGGACAGGGTGGACACACCATATATTTT
NA | TRBD1 | TRBJ1-2 | TRBV6-1 | CASSPADRGYGYTF | TGTGCCAGCAGTCCCGCGGACAGGGGGTATGGCTACACCTTC
NA | NA | TRBJ2-5 | TRBV6-1 | CASSRGLDQETQYF | TGTGCCAGCAGTCGGGGACTGGACCAAGAGACCCAGTACTTC
NA | TRBD2 | TRBJ2-5 | TRBV7-2 | CASSLRAGGKETQYF | TGTGCCAGCAGCTTACGAGCGGGGGGGAAAGAGACCCAGTACTTC
NA | TRBD2 | TRBJ2-5 | TRBV5-1 | CASSLGLADRRGETQYF | TGCGCCAGCAGCTTGGGGCTAGCGGACCGAAGGGGAGAGACCCAGTACTTC
once | NA | TRBJ1-1 | TRBV20-1 | CSARGVKILGFF | TGCAGTGCTAGAGGGGTGAAGATACTCGGTTTCTTT
NA | TRBD1 | TRBJ1-4 | TRBV25-1 | CASSADRGPKLFF | TGTGCCAGCAGTGCGGACAGGGGACCTAAACTGTTTTTT
NA | TRBD1 | TRBJ2-2 | TRBV9 | CASSVGLLDRVNTGELFF | TGTGCCAGCAGCGTAGGTCTCCTGGACAGGGTGAACACCGGGGAGCTGTTTTTT
few | TRBD1 | TRBJ1-2 | TRBV12-3/TRBV12-4 | CASSSGTGLYGYTF | TGTGCCAGCAGTTCCGGGACAGGGCTCTATGGCTACACCTTC
few | TRBD1 | TRBJ2-5 | TRBV6-1 | CASSEAPQGAGETQYF | TGTGCCAGCAGTGAAGCTCCTCAGGGGGCAGGGGAGACCCAGTACTTC
NA | NA | TRBJ1-2 | TRBV2 | CASILGGANYGYTF | TGTGCCAGCATCTTGGGAGGGGCTAACTATGGCTACACCTTC
NA | NA | TRBJ1-1 | TRBV3-1 | CASSHFRWGVEAFF | TGTGCCAGCAGCCACTTCCGGTGGGGAGTAGAAGCTTTCTTT
NA | NA | TRBJ2-1 | TRBV10-3 | CAIRDSGTEYNEQFF | TGTGCCATCAGGGATTCCGGGACTGAATACAATGAGCAGTTCTTC
NA | NA | TRBJ2-7 | TRBV27 | CASSLIGESEQYF | TGTGCCAGCAGTTTAATAGGGGAGTCCGAGCAGTACTTC
NA | NA | TRBJ2-6 | TRBV20-1 | CSAMPPAGSGANVRTF | TGCAGTGCTATGCCCCCCGCCGGGTCCGGGGCCAACGTCCGGACTTTC
NA | TRBD1 | TRBJ1-6 | TRBV7-2 | CASSRDSQNSPLHF | TGTGCCAGCAGCCGGGACAGTCAAAATTCACCCCTCCACTTT
NA | NA | TRBJ2-7 | TRBV11-1 | CASSLGGISYEQYF | TGTGCCAGCAGCCTAGGGGGGATCTCCTACGAGCAGTACTTC
few | NA | TRBJ1-4 | TRBV13 | CASSLDRDRNEKLFF | TGTGCCAGCAGCTTAGACAGGGACCGTAATGAAAAACTGTTTTTT
few | TRBD2 | TRBJ2-5 | TRBV4-1 | CASSLGGALRETQYF | TGCGCCAGCAGTCTCGGGGGGGCTTTGCGGGAGACCCAGTACTTC
few | NA | TRBJ2-3 | TRBV3-1 | CASSQAGPVDTQYF | TGTGCCAGCAGCCAGGCGGGACCAGTGGATACGCAGTATTTT
NA | TRBD2 | TRBJ2-1 | TRBV6-5 | CASSYSKASGGYEQFF | TGTGCCAGCAGTTACTCGAAGGCTAGCGGGGGGTATGAGCAGTTCTTC
NA | TRBD2 | TRBJ2-1 | TRBV12-3/TRBV12-4 | CASSLSPIGGEQFF | TGTGCCAGCAGTTTATCTCCCATCGGGGGGGAGCAGTTCTTC
NA | TRBD2 | TRBJ2-1 | TRBV6-8 | CASSTRTSGAKNEQFF | TGTGCCAGCAGTACTCGGACTAGCGGGGCCAAAAATGAGCAGTTCTTC
NA | NA | TRBJ2-1 | TRBV7-9 | CASSLSHGGNEQFF | TGTGCCAGCAGTCTCTCCCATGGGGGGAATGAGCAGTTCTTC
few | NA | TRBJ2-3 | TRBV4-2 | CASSQEGGIQYTTQYF | TGTGCCAGCAGCCAAGAAGGCGGGATCCAGTATACTACGCAGTATTTT